This is a list of T cell receptor beta chains from one sample in a study of T cells in Graves' hyperthyroidism and ophthalmopathy. TCRdb independently ran MiXCR on the multiplex PCR reads; one entry per CDR3 protein. Here the sample spans some 300,000 distinct CDR3 sequences, around 19% being singletons. Sequenced input: blood. All receptors derive from a man aged 45-60 years with Graves' ophthalmopathy. CDR3s include the opening cysteine and the closing phenylalanine or tryptophan. A D gene is named only where the DNA matches it firmly. Only some rows state a clone size, as once, few, many or a class for expanded clones.

many	.	TRBV2	12	TRBJ2-5	CASSRGVETQYF	TGTGCCAGCAGTCGCGGAGTGGAGACCCAGTACTTC
.	.	TRBV5-8	14	TRBJ2-7	CASSLTHSTYEQYF	TGTGCCAGCAGTCTTACTCACTCAACCTACGAGCAGTACTTC
.	TRBD1	TRBV5-1	16	TRBJ1-5	CASSLGQGGVNQPQRF	TGCGCCAGCAGCTTGGGTCAGGGGGGAGTCAATCAGCCCCAGCGTTTT
few	.	TRBV11-2	18	TRBJ2-1	CASSLVPPNGALYNEQFF	TGTGCCAGCAGCTTAGTTCCCCCCAACGGGGCCCTCTACAATGAGCAGTTCTTC
few	TRBD1	TRBV3-1	18	TRBJ1-3	CASSRLKSRGTSGNTIYF	TGTGCCAGCAGCCGGCTTAAATCCAGGGGGACCTCTGGAAACACCATATATTTT
many	.	TRBV11-2	14	TRBJ2-5	CASRELSYQETQYF	TGTGCCAGCAGAGAGCTTTCGTATCAAGAGACCCAGTACTTC
.	.	TRBV10-3	12	TRBJ2-3	CAIMGSTDTQYF	TGTGCCATCATGGGAAGCACAGATACGCAGTATTTT
many	TRBD1	TRBV11-1	17	TRBJ2-3	CASSLQGARVSTDTQYF	TGTGCCAGCAGCTTACAGGGGGCGCGTGTTTCGACAGATACGCAGTATTTT
.	.	TRBV20-1	12	TRBJ2-7	CSARTGGLGQYF	TGCAGTGCTAGGACCGGGGGCCTGGGGCAGTACTTC
few	TRBD2	TRBV30	17	TRBJ2-2	CAWRGGLPGGDTGELFF	TGTGCCTGGAGGGGGGGTCTCCCCGGGGGGGACACCGGGGAGCTGTTTTTT
.	TRBD1	TRBV5-6	15	TRBJ2-2	CASSLVGGGTGELFF	TGTGCCAGCAGCTTGGTAGGGGGCGGTACCGGGGAGCTGTTTTTT
many	.	TRBV29-1	12	TRBJ2-7	CSVEDRQYEQYF	TGCAGCGTTGAAGATCGACAGTACGAGCAGTACTTC
few	.	TRBV6-1	15	TRBJ1-5	CASIEEVGGNQPQHF	TGTGCCAGCATCGAGGAGGTCGGTGGCAATCAGCCCCAGCATTTT
many	TRBD2	TRBV12-3/TRBV12-4	17	TRBJ2-2	CASITEFGTTNTGELFF	TGTGCCAGCATTACGGAATTCGGGACTACGAACACCGGGGAGCTGTTTTTT
few	TRBD1	TRBV5-6	13	TRBJ1-2	CASSFGQGAGYTF	TGTGCCAGCAGCTTTGGACAGGGGGCGGGCTACACCTTC
many	.	TRBV28	16	TRBJ2-3	CASWRGGKGLTDTQYF	TGTGCCAGTTGGAGGGGCGGGAAAGGACTCACAGATACGCAGTATTTT
few	.	TRBV27	15	TRBJ2-3	CASRVQGRSTDTQYF	TGTGCCAGCAGAGTGCAGGGACGATCCACAGATACGCAGTATTTT
few	.	TRBV20-1	14	TRBJ1-5	CSAPAAVSNQPQHF	TGCAGTGCTCCTGCAGCAGTTAGCAATCAGCCCCAGCATTTT
.	.	TRBV5-1	14	TRBJ1-2	CASSLRTANYGYTF	TGCGCCAGCAGCTTAAGGACAGCTAACTATGGCTACACCTTC
few	.	TRBV14	15	TRBJ2-3	CASSPIVADTDTQYF	TGTGCCAGCAGCCCGATAGTGGCAGACACAGATACGCAGTATTTT
.	TRBD2	TRBV5-4	17	TRBJ2-3	CASSLGSGRAAGDTQYF	TGTGCCAGCAGCTTGGGTAGCGGGAGGGCCGCCGGAGATACGCAGTATTTT
many	TRBD2	TRBV10-3	15	TRBJ2-1	CAISESSGRSNEQFF	TGTGCCATCAGTGAAAGTAGCGGGAGGTCCAATGAGCAGTTCTTC
many	.	TRBV7-3	14	TRBJ2-2	CASSLGANTGELFF	TGTGCCAGCAGCTTAGGAGCTAACACCGGGGAGCTGTTTTTT
once	TRBD2	TRBV11-2	17	TRBJ2-5	CASSLRLAGLPRETQYF	TGTGCCAGCAGCCTCCGACTAGCGGGACTGCCCCGAGAGACCCAGTACTTC
.	.	TRBV7-2	13	TRBJ2-7	CASSSAGSHEQYF	TGTGCCAGCAGCTCGGCCGGGAGCCACGAGCAGTACTTC
.	.	TRBV24-1	13	TRBJ2-1	CATSDLGANEQFF	TGTGCCACCAGTGATTTAGGCGCTAATGAGCAGTTCTTC
many	.	TRBV2	14	TRBJ2-3	CASSEGSAGDTQYF	TGTGCCAGCAGTGAAGGGTCGGCTGGGGATACGCAGTATTTT
many	.	TRBV18	15	TRBJ1-5	CASSPSRDLNQPQHF	TGTGCCAGCTCACCATCCAGGGATCTCAATCAGCCCCAGCATTTT
many	.	TRBV6-1	15	TRBJ2-6	CASRWGEGGANVLTF	TGTGCCAGCAGATGGGGAGAAGGTGGGGCCAACGTCCTGACTTTC
many	TRBD1	TRBV9	18	TRBJ2-7	CASSVSPQPGQGPYEQYF	TGTGCCAGCAGCGTATCCCCCCAGCCGGGACAGGGGCCCTACGAGCAGTACTTC
many	TRBD2	TRBV11-1	18	TRBJ2-2	CASSLATSGRPNTGELFF	TGTGCCAGCAGCTTAGCAACTAGCGGGAGACCGAACACCGGGGAGCTGTTTTTT
many	.	TRBV11-2	13	TRBJ1-4	CASSPVTDEKLFF	TGTGCCAGCAGCCCCGTGACAGATGAAAAACTGTTTTTT
many	TRBD1	TRBV28	14	TRBJ2-3	CASRLDRQRDTQYF	TGTGCCAGCAGGCTGGACAGGCAACGGGATACGCAGTATTTT
many	.	TRBV3-1	15	TRBJ1-2	CASSPLQTQEGGYTF	TGTGCCAGCAGCCCCCTACAAACACAGGAAGGCGGCTACACCTTC
few	.	TRBV24-1	13	TRBJ2-2	CATSRGDTGELFF	TGTGCCACCAGTAGGGGCGACACCGGGGAGCTGTTTTTT
.	.	TRBV20-1	13	TRBJ2-5	CSARPVGQKTQYF	TGCAGTGCTAGGCCGGTGGGGCAGAAGACCCAGTACTTC
.	TRBD2	TRBV29-1	13	TRBJ2-7	CSVELAEAYEQYF	TGCAGCGTTGAACTAGCGGAGGCCTACGAGCAGTACTTC
.	TRBD2	TRBV2	16	TRBJ2-7	CASSELAGGRLGEQYF	TGTGCCAGCAGTGAACTAGCGGGAGGCCGCTTAGGTGAGCAGTACTTC
many	TRBD1	TRBV5-5	15	TRBJ2-7	CATSTTGTGVYEQYF	TGTGCCACCTCGACGACCGGGACAGGGGTTTACGAGCAGTACTTC
.	.	TRBV28	15	TRBJ1-5	CASSPIGGGNQPQHF	TGTGCCAGCAGTCCTATTGGGGGTGGCAATCAGCCCCAGCATTTT
.	TRBD1	TRBV20-1	14	TRBJ2-5	CSARRGRLQETQYF	TGCAGTGCTCGCAGGGGGAGACTCCAAGAGACCCAGTACTTC
many	.	TRBV5-1	9	TRBJ2-5	CASSLSRNF	TGCGCCAGCAGCCTCTCTAGGAACTTC
few	.	TRBV29-1	13	TRBJ2-1	CSVDPNRYNEQFF	TGCAGCGTTGACCCCAATAGATACAATGAGCAGTTCTTC
few	.	TRBV6-1	14	TRBJ2-7	CASSDPLGVYEQYF	TGTGCCAGCAGTGACCCTCTGGGCGTCTACGAGCAGTACTTC
few	.	TRBV28	16	TRBJ2-7	CASNLWRVLPNSEQYF	TGTGCCAGCAACCTTTGGCGGGTACTCCCAAATTCGGAGCAGTACTTC
few	.	TRBV20-1	13	TRBJ1-2	CSARDVARYGYTF	TGCAGTGCTAGAGATGTCGCCAGATATGGCTACACCTTC